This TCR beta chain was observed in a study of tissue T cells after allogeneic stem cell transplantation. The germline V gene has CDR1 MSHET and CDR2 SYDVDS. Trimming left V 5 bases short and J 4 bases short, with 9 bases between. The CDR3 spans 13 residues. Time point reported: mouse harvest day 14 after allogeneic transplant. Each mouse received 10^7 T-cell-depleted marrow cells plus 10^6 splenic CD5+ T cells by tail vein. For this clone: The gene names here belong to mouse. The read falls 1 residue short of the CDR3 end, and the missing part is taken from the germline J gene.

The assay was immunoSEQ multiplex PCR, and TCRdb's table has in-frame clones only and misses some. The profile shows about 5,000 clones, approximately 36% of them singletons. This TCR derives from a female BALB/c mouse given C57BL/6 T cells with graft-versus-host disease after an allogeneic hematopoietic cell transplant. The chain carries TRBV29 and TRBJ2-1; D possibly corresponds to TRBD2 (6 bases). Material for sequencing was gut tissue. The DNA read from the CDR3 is TGTGCTAGCAGTCCGGGACTATATGCTGAGCAGTTC. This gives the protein CASSPGLYAEQF. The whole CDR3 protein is CASSPGLYAEQFF. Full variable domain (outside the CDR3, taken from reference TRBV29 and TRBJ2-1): DMKVTQMPRYLIKRMGENVLLECGQDMSHETMYWYRQDPGLGLQLIYISYDVDSNSEGDIPKGYRVSRKKREHFSLILDSAKTNQTSVYFCASSPGLYAEQFFGPGTRLTVL.